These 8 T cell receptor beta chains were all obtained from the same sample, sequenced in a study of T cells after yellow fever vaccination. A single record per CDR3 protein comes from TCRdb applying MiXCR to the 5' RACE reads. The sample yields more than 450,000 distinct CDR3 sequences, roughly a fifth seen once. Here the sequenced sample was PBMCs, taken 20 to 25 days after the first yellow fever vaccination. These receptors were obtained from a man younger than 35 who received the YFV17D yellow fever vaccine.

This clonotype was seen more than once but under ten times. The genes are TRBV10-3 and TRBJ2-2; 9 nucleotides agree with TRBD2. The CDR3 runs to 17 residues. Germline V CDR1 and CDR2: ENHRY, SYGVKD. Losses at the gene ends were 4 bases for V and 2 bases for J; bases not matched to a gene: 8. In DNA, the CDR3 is TGTGCCATCAGTGTGGCTAGCGGGGCCGTTAACACCGGGGAGCTGTTTTTT. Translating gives CAISVASGAVNTGELFF.

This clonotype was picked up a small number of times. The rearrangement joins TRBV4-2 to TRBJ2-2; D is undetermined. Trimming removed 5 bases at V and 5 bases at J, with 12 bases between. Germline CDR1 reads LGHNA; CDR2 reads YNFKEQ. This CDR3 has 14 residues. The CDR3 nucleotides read TGTGCCAGCAGCGGGCCGCGAGGAACCGGGGAGCTGTTTTTT. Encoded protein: CASSGPRGTGELFF.

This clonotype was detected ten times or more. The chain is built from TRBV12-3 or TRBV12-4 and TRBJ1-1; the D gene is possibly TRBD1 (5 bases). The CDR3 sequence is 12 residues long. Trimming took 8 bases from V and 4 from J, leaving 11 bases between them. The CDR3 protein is CASGRDSTEAFF. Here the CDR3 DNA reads TGTGCCAGCGGCAGGGATAGCACTGAAGCTTTCTTT.

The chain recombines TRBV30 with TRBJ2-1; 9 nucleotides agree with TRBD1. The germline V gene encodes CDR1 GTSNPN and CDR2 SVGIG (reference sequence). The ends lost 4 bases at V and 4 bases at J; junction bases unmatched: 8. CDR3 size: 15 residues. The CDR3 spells CAWTLGQGKYNEQFF. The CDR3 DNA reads TGTGCCTGGACCCTCGGACAGGGGAAGTACAATGAGCAGTTCTTC.

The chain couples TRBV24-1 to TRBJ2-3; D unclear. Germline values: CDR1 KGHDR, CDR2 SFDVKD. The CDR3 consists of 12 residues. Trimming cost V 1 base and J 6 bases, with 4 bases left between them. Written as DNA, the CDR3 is TGTGCCACCAGTGATTTATGGGATACGCAGTATTTT. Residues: CATSDLWDTQYF.

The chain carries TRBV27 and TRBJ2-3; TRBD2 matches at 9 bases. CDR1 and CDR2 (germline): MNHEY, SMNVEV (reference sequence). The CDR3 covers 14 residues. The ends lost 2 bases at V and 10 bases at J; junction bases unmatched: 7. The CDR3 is CASSLKASGTPQYF. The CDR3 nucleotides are TGTGCCAGCAGTTTAAAGGCTAGCGGGACTCCGCAGTATTTT.

CDR3 sequence reads: CASSYSSSGTSYEQYF. The CDR3 bases are TGTGCCAGCAGTTACTCGTCTAGCGGCACATCCTACGAGCAGTACTTC. The rearrangement links TRBV6-5 to TRBJ2-7; the match to TRBD2 covers 7 bases. The CDR3 runs 16 residues. J was trimmed by 1 base and V by 0 bases; bases with no gene match: 6. CDR1 and CDR2 (germline): MNHEY, SVGAGI.

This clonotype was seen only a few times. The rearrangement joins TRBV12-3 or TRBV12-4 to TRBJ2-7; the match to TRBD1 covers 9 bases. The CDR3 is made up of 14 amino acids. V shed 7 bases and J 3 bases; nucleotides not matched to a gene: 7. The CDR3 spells CASTGTGKLYEQYF. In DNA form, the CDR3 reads TGTGCCAGCACCGGGACAGGGAAGCTCTACGAGCAGTACTTC.